This T cell receptor (beta chain) was obtained from a study of OX40 agonist ivuxolimab in advanced cancers. Whole-study context: The drug used for patients, ivuxolimab, was an agonistic anti-OX40 (CD134) antibody.

The repertoire was sequenced with immunoSEQ multiplex PCR; TCRdb's copy has only in-frame clones and lacks some. The data show more than 80,000 clones, 80% to 90% seen once. The CDR3 spans 16 residues. The germline V gene encodes CDR1 MDHEN and CDR2 SYDVKM. V lost 5 bases and J 0 bases, leaving 13 bases between the germline ends. This clone was detected only a few times. The receptor comes from an adult with an advanced solid tumor such as melanoma, head and neck, liver or kidney cancer. This chain links TRBV28 with TRBJ2-2; D might be TRBD2 (6 bases). The material was CD4+ or CD8+ T cells sorted from blood, obtained in a trial of the OX40 agonist ivuxolimab. The CDR3 DNA reads as TGTGCCAGCAGTCTCCTCCCGGGGGCGAACACCGGGGAGCTGTTTTTT. Translating it yields CASSLLPGANTGELFF.